Below, 28 T cell receptor beta chains from the same sample are listed, as sequenced in a study of post-analysis software for immune sequencing data. Study observations and caveats: About 5 TRBV segments were significantly more frequent in patients than in controls. TRBV5-6, TRBV5-1 and TRBV20-1 were among these segments.

Presence of unique molecular identifiers characterized the TCR beta cDNA libraries. MiXCR, run by TCRdb on the PCR reads, gives a single entry per CDR3 protein. The sample lists roughly 540,000 distinct CDR3 sequences, roughly 34% occurring once. No antigens are known for them. Sequencing was performed on blood. The receptors were gathered from a girl aged 2 to 17 with multiple sclerosis.

This clonotype was found a few times. The chain recombines TRBV7-2 with TRBJ2-6, with 8 bases aligning to TRBD1. Germline values: CDR1 SGHTA, CDR2 FQGNSA. The CDR3 covers 16 residues. V lost 1 base, J lost 2 bases, and 1 base stayed unmatched. CDR3 residues: CASSLGTGPGANVLTF. In DNA form, the CDR3 reads TGTGCCAGCAGCTTAGGGACAGGGCCTGGGGCCAACGTCCTGACTTTC.

CDR3 loop: CSASTGQLVEHTEAFF. CDR3 DNA sequence: TGCAGTGCTTCGACAGGGCAGTTAGTTGAACACACTGAAGCTTTCTTT. This chain links TRBV20-1 with TRBJ1-1; 7 bases line up with TRBD1. The CDR3 has 16 residues. Losses at the gene ends were 5 bases for V and 3 bases for J; bases not matched to a gene: 15. CDR1 and CDR2 (germline): DFQATT, SNEGSKA (reference sequence).

This clonotype was detected only a few times. The chain links TRBV29-1 to TRBJ1-2, with 12 bases lining up with TRBD1. V shed 2 bases and J 7 bases; nucleotides not matched to a gene: 14. The CDR3 has 17 amino acids. Germline CDR1 SQVTM, CDR2 ANQGSEA. The CDR3 DNA is TGCAGCGTTGAAAAGGGGGGGACAGGGGGCCTATCGGGTGGCTACACCTTC. This sequence encodes CSVEKGGTGGLSGGYTF.

The chain joins TRBV3-1 to TRBJ1-2; TRBD1 matches at 11 bases. Germline V gene sequence: CDR1 LGHDT, CDR2 YNNKEL (reference sequence). The J segment lost 7 bases and the V segment lost 5 bases, leaving 6 bases of the junction unmatched. The CDR3 spans 14 residues. In DNA form, the CDR3 reads TGTGCCAGCAGCTCGGGACAGGGGGACGGTGGCTACACCTTC. The encoded protein is CASSSGQGDGGYTF.

This clonotype was observed a handful of times. The chain joins TRBV5-1 to TRBJ2-6; 8 bases match TRBD1. J lost 2 bases, V lost 0 bases, and 13 bases had no gene match. This CDR3 is built from 20 residues. The germline V gene has CDR1 SGHRS and CDR2 YFSETQ. The DNA of the CDR3 is TGCGCCAGCAGCTTGGCTCCCGCGGCAGGGGGCCTGACTGGGGCCAACGTCCTGACTTTC. Translated, it gives CASSLAPAAGGLTGANVLTF.

The CDR3 here is CASSPYGRAYGYTF. The CDR3, as DNA: TGTGCCAGCAGTCCGTATGGGAGAGCCTATGGCTACACCTTC. The rearrangement uses TRBV6-5 and TRBJ1-2; D remains ambiguous. V gave up 5 bases and J gave up 4 bases, with 14 bases separating them. CDR3 size: 14 residues. Germline CDR1 and CDR2: MNHEY and SVGAGI.

This clonotype was seen a handful of times. The chain carries TRBV12-3 or TRBV12-4 and TRBJ2-1; the match to TRBD2 covers 7 bases. This CDR3 contains 16 residues. V shed 6 bases, J shed 7 bases, and the junction held 15 bases outside the gene matches. The CDR3 DNA is TGTGCCAGCAGCCGCCCCACGGGGGGTCCTATAAATGAGCAGTTCTTC. Its protein is CASSRPTGGPINEQFF.

This clonotype appeared a few times. CDR3 in DNA: TGCGCCAGCAGCACCTTGCGGGGGGGCCGGGACAATGAGCAGTTCTTC. This gives the protein CASSTLRGGRDNEQFF. J is TRBJ2-1 and V is TRBV5-1, with 9 bases lining up with TRBD2. The CDR3 is made up of 16 amino acids. V gave up 4 bases and J gave up 5 bases; unmatched junction bases: 10. Germline lookup yields CDR1 SGHRS and CDR2 YFSETQ. The complete variable domain, with remaining parts taken from reference TRBV5-1 and TRBJ2-1, reads KAGVTQTPRYLIKTRGQQVTLSCSPISGHRSVSWYQQTPGQGLQFLFEYFSETQRNKGNFPGRFSGRQFSNSRSEMNVSTLELGDSALYLCASSTLRGGRDNEQFFGPGTRLTVL.

V and J are TRBV5-4 and TRBJ1-2, with D maybe TRBD1 (5 bases). The ends were cut back, 0 bases at V and 7 bases at J, with 16 bases in the middle. Looked up from germline, CDR1 is SGHNT and CDR2 is YYREEE (reference sequence). The CDR3 consists of 15 residues. CDR3 coding DNA: TGTGCCAGCAGCTTGGTACGGGGCGGCTTTGTTGGCTACACCTTC. It translates to CASSLVRGGFVGYTF.

J is TRBJ1-2 and V is TRBV20-1; TRBD1 is a possible D gene (6 bases). CDR1 is DFQATT and CDR2 is SNEGSKA in the germline V gene (reference sequence). The CDR3 spans 14 residues. V lost 0 bases and J 4 bases, leaving 12 bases between the germline ends. CDR3 nucleotide sequence: TGCAGTGCTAGAGATCAACAGGGTGGCTATGGCTACACCTTC. It yields the protein CSARDQQGGYGYTF.

This clonotype has a handful of counts. The chain has TRBV7-2 and TRBJ2-4; 7 bases align to TRBD2. The DNA end is more similar to TRBJ2-7, so the J call may be wrong. This CDR3 has 14 amino acids. Germline loops: CDR1 SGHTA, CDR2 FQGNSA. Here the CDR3 reads CASSFRRGLGEQYF. In nucleotides, the CDR3 is TGTGCCAGCAGCTTCCGGCGGGGGTTAGGCGAGCAGTACTTC.

This clonotype was found once. This rearrangement joins TRBV5-1 to TRBJ1-1; TRBD1 matches 10 bases. Per the germline V gene, CDR1 is SGHRS and CDR2 is YFSETQ. V lost 4 bases to trimming and J lost 5 bases; unmatched junction nucleotides: 5. This CDR3 is built from 14 residues. DNA for the CDR3: TGCGCCAGCAGCGCCGGACAGGGGGGAACTGAAGCTTTCTTT. This translates into CASSAGQGGTEAFF.

This clonotype was counted a few times. This chain connects TRBV12-3 or TRBV12-4 to TRBJ1-1; no clear D gene. This CDR3 region has 12 residues. Trimming pared 7 bases from V and 9 bases from J, leaving 15 bases between. CDR3 nucleotide sequence: TGTGCCAGCACTACTGCGGGCAGGAAAGCTTTCTTT. This translates into CASTTAGRKAFF.

This clonotype was seen repeatedly, ten times or more. This chain's CDR3 is CASSSDGNYGYTF. CDR3 nucleotides: TGTGCCAGCAGCTCCGACGGCAACTATGGCTACACCTTC. The chain combines TRBV5-6 with TRBJ1-2, with unresolved D. This CDR3 comprises 13 residues. Germline lookup yields CDR1 SGHDT and CDR2 YYEEEE. V was trimmed by 3 bases and J by 2 bases, leaving 8 bases between them.

This clonotype was seen a few times. This chain links TRBV7-8 with TRBJ1-5, with no clear D. Trimming left V 5 bases short and J 0 bases short, with 8 bases between. Germline V gene lookup returns CDR1 SGHVS and CDR2 FQNEAQ. This CDR3 contains 14 residues. CDR3: CASSAGLSNQPQHF. In nucleotides, the CDR3 is TGTGCCAGCAGCGCGGGTCTTAGCAATCAGCCCCAGCATTTT. The full variable domain, rest sourced from reference TRBV7-8 and TRBJ1-5, is GAGVSQSPRYKVAKRGQDVALRCDPISGHVSLFWYQQALGQGPEFLTYFQNEAQLDKSGLPSDRFFAERPEGSVSTLKIQRTQQEDSAVYLCASSAGLSNQPQHFGDGTRLSIL.

The CDR3 DNA sequence: TGTGCCAGCATGGGAGGGGGGGCCCCCGAGACCCAGTTCTTC. The encoded protein is CASMGGGAPETQFF. The V call is TRBV6-5, the J call TRBJ2-1, with D possibly being TRBD2 (7 bases). This CDR3 has 14 amino acids. Germline CDR1 is MNHEY and CDR2 is SVGAGI. The ends were cut back, 7 bases at V and 13 bases at J, with 23 bases in the middle.

This clonotype was seen a handful of times. CDR3 protein: CASSYYLASGGSPYEQYF. DNA of the CDR3: TGTGCCAGCAGTTACTATTTGGCTAGCGGGGGGAGCCCCTACGAGCAGTACTTC. V usage is TRBV6-5 and J usage is TRBJ2-5, with TRBD2 matching over 11 bases. The DNA end is more similar to TRBJ2-7, so the J call may be wrong. CDR3 size: 18 residues. The germline V gene has CDR1 MNHEY and CDR2 SVGAGI.

V and J are TRBV20-1 and TRBJ1-1; 7 nucleotides agree with TRBD1. V shed 6 bases, J shed 4 bases, and the junction held 8 bases outside the gene matches. The CDR3 runs 13 residues. Germline V lookup: CDR1 DFQATT, CDR2 SNEGSKA (reference sequence). CDR3 nucleotide sequence: TGCAGTGCCGAGGGACAGAGGAGCACTGAAGCTTTCTTT. Protein sequence: CSAEGQRSTEAFF.

This clonotype was seen only a few times. The chain links TRBV4-1 to TRBJ2-5; D uncertain. This CDR3 is 15 amino acids long. V gave up 1 base and J gave up 2 bases, with 11 bases separating them. The germline gives CDR1 MGHRA, CDR2 YSYEKL. CDR3 nucleotides: TGCGCCAGCAGCCAAGGGTGGACGACTCAAGAGACCCAGTACTTC. Residues: CASSQGWTTQETQYF.

The V gene is TRBV4-1, the J gene TRBJ1-4; perhaps TRBD1 as D (6 bases). Trimming pared 7 bases from V and 6 bases from J, leaving 18 bases between. Germline CDR1 MGHRA, CDR2 YSYEKL. This CDR3 has 15 residues. CDR3 bases: TGCGCCAGCAACATTCGTGGGGGGCGGGATGAAAAACTGTTTTTT. This sequence encodes CASNIRGGRDEKLFF.

The sample holds a few counts of this clonotype. This rearrangement joins TRBV11-2 to TRBJ2-3, with TRBD2 as a possible D gene (6 bases). The V end was cut by 3 bases, the J end by 8 bases, with 18 bases between. This CDR3 region has 15 residues. Germline assignment: CDR1 SGHAT and CDR2 FQNNGV. DNA for the CDR3: TGTGCCAGCAGCTTCCCCTTGGGGGGAATGGGTACGCAGTATTTT. Encoded protein: CASSFPLGGMGTQYF. Full variable domain (remainder filled in from reference TRBV11-2 and TRBJ2-3): EAGVAQSPRYKIIEKRQSVAFWCNPISGHATLYWYQQILGQGPKLLIQFQNNGVVDDSQLPKDRFSAERLKGVDSTLKIQPAKLEDSAVYLCASSFPLGGMGTQYFGPGTRLTVL.

This chain links TRBV29-1 with TRBJ1-2; D not resolved. The length of the CDR3 is 11 residues. Trimming stripped 5 bases from V and 6 bases from J, with 10 bases between. CDR1 and CDR2 (germline): SQVTM, ANQGSEA. DNA for the CDR3: TGCAGCGTTCGGGCCGGGGATGGCTACACCTTC. It yields the protein CSVRAGDGYTF.

This clonotype was found a few times. The gene calls are TRBV6-1 and TRBJ2-6; TRBD2 might be the D (5 bases). The CDR3 has 16 amino acids. Looked up from germline, CDR1 is MNHNS and CDR2 is SASEGT. V was shortened by 7 bases and J by 0 bases, with 13 bases between the two germline ends. The CDR3 loop reads CASIPAGLSGANVLTF. The CDR3, as DNA: TGTGCCAGCATCCCGGCGGGTCTCTCTGGGGCCAACGTCCTGACTTTC.

The chain carries TRBV7-9 and TRBJ2-3, with D possibly matching TRBD2 (6 bases). The CDR3 has 17 residues. The germline V gene has CDR1 SEHNR and CDR2 FQNEAQ (reference sequence). The V and J ends lost 0 bases and 1 base respectively, with 14 bases between them. For the CDR3, the DNA is TGTGCCAGCAGCTTAGCGCTAAGTGGGACTCGCACAGATACGCAGTATTTT. This translates into CASSLALSGTRTDTQYF.

This clonotype was counted between two and nine times. The CDR3 region has the DNA TGTGCCAGCAGCTCCCTCCTAGGCGGGGGGCGAGAGACCCAGTACTTC. Translation: CASSSLLGGGRETQYF. V is TRBV11-2 and J is TRBJ2-5; TRBD2 aligns across 8 bases. J gave up 4 bases and V 4 bases, and 11 bases lay outside the gene matches. Per the germline V gene, CDR1 is SGHAT and CDR2 is FQNNGV. CDR3 length: 16 residues.

The chain employs TRBV15 and TRBJ1-2, with TRBD1 matching 8 bases. Germline V gene data show CDR1 as LNHNV and CDR2 as YYDKDF (reference sequence). The CDR3 is made up of 15 amino acids. V shed 1 base and J 4 bases; nucleotides not matched to a gene: 5. CDR3 DNA sequence: TGTGCCACCAGCAGAGGACAGGGGACAGGCTATGGCTACACCTTC. Its translation: CATSRGQGTGYGYTF.

The rearrangement uses TRBV3-1 and TRBJ2-1; D may be TRBD2 (6 bases). This CDR3 spans 14 amino acids. V gave up 1 base and J gave up 7 bases, with 11 bases separating them. Germline values: CDR1 LGHDT, CDR2 YNNKEL (reference sequence). In nucleotides, the CDR3 is TGTGCCAGCAGCCAAGCGGGCGGGGTTAATGAGCAGTTCTTC. As protein: CASSQAGGVNEQFF.

The chain has TRBV5-4 and TRBJ2-5, with a tentative D call TRBD2 (7 bases). The CDR3 covers 17 residues. The V end lost 3 bases, the J end lost 5 bases, and 23 bases lay between the germline ends. Per germline, CDR1 SGHNT and CDR2 YYREEE (reference sequence). The CDR3: CASSSHPAAGAGETQYF. The CDR3 DNA is TGTGCCAGCAGCTCTCACCCCGCGGCGGGGGCTGGGGAGACCCAGTACTTC.